Shown below are 30 T cell receptor beta chains from a single sample sequenced in a study of CD8 T cells in Susac syndrome. RNA amounts of 0.5 to 1 ug underwent reverse transcription with random hexamers. TCRdb reprocessed the immunoSEQ multiplex PCR reads via MiXCR and lists one record per CDR3 protein. The sample holds about 200,000 distinct CDR3 sequences, 95% seen once. The specimen was CD4+ T cells from PBMCs. Every receptor here comes from a human donor with multiple sclerosis.

V and J are TRBV7-3 and TRBJ2-1, with 13 bases aligning to TRBD2. With V trimmed by 4 bases and J by 7 bases, 10 bases remained unmatched. Germline values: CDR1 SGHTA, CDR2 FQGTGA. The CDR3 sequence is 17 residues long. The chain's CDR3 is CASSSRGTSGEGNEQFF. CDR3 coding DNA: TGTGCCAGCAGCTCCCGGGGGACTAGCGGGGAGGGGAATGAGCAGTTCTTC.

The V gene is TRBV20-1, the J gene TRBJ2-3, with TRBD2 matching over 8 bases. Germline loops: CDR1 DFQATT, CDR2 SNEGSKA (reference sequence). With 8 bases clipped from V and 7 bases from J, the junction kept 14 bases outside the gene matches. This CDR3 spans 14 amino acids. In DNA form, the CDR3 reads TGCAGTACCTTCCCGGGGACTAGTTCACATACGCAGTATTTT. Its translation is CSTFPGTSSHTQYF.

This rearrangement joins TRBV30 to TRBJ2-6, with D hard to call. The V gene's germline CDR1 is GTSNPN and CDR2 SVGIG (reference sequence). Trimming pared 5 bases from V and 1 base from J, leaving 6 bases between. This CDR3 spans 13 amino acids. The CDR3 coding sequence is TGTGCCTGGGGGTATTCTGGGGCCAACGTCCTGACTTTC. Amino acid sequence: CAWGYSGANVLTF.

The chain carries TRBV7-2 and TRBJ1-4, with unresolved D. This CDR3 has 12 amino acids. Per the germline V gene, CDR1 is SGHTA and CDR2 is FQGNSA. Trimming shortened V by 11 bases and J by 4 bases, and 11 bases separated the two germline ends. The CDR3 sequence: CAVKAFNEKLFF. DNA of the CDR3: TGTGCCGTCAAGGCGTTTAATGAAAAACTGTTTTTT.

The genes are TRBV30 and TRBJ1-5; D is uncertain. The germline CDR1 and CDR2 sequences are GTSNPN and SVGIG (reference sequence). The CDR3 totals 13 residues. With 0 bases removed from V and 7 bases from J, the gap between germline ends came to 10 bases. The CDR3 here is CAWSVGGRQPQHF. In DNA form, the CDR3 reads TGTGCCTGGAGTGTAGGTGGGAGGCAGCCCCAGCATTTT.

In this sample, this clonotype turned up a few times. The chain links TRBV20-1 to TRBJ2-1; D gene unclear. The CDR3 covers 14 residues. Germline values: CDR1 DFQATT, CDR2 SNEGSKA (reference sequence). V lost 3 bases and J lost 0, with 9 bases in between. Here the CDR3 reads CSARMRSSYNEQFF. CDR3 nucleotide sequence: TGCAGTGCTAGGATGCGGAGCTCCTACAATGAGCAGTTCTTC.

This clonotype was detected once. The chain is built from TRBV19 and TRBJ1-2; D not certain. Germline values: CDR1 LNHDA, CDR2 SQIVND (reference sequence). The V end was cut by 4 bases, the J end by 7 bases, with 13 bases between. The CDR3 totals 13 residues. Written as DNA, the CDR3 is TGTGCCAGTAGTAACCGACCTGTCGGTGGCTACACCTTC. Its translation: CASSNRPVGGYTF.

This chain uses TRBV5-1 with TRBJ1-6, with no clear D. The CDR3 runs 17 residues. With 0 bases removed from V and 9 bases from J, the gap between germline ends came to 19 bases. CDR1 is SGHRS and CDR2 is YFSETQ in the germline V gene. CDR3 sequence: CASSLAIATTGGSPLHF. The CDR3 nucleotides are TGCGCCAGCAGCTTGGCGATCGCAACAACCGGCGGTTCACCCCTCCACTTT. Together with reference TRBV5-1 and TRBJ1-6, the CDR3 gives the full variable domain: KAGVTQTPRYLIKTRGQQVTLSCSPISGHRSVSWYQQTPGQGLQFLFEYFSETQRNKGNFPGRFSGRQFSNSRSEMNVSTLELGDSALYLCASSLAIATTGGSPLHFGNGTRLTVT.

The genes are TRBV20-1 and TRBJ2-1; 9 positions match TRBD2. This CDR3 contains 14 residues. The germline CDR1 and CDR2 sequences are DFQATT and SNEGSKA (reference sequence). The J segment lost 7 bases and the V segment lost 4 bases, leaving 8 bases of the junction unmatched. The CDR3 protein is CSANPLAGRNEQFF. As DNA, the CDR3 is TGCAGTGCTAACCCCCTAGCGGGGAGGAATGAGCAGTTCTTC.

The chain links TRBV27 to TRBJ2-2; D is unclear. The germline V and J ends were trimmed by 4 bases and 1 base, with 4 bases remaining between them. CDR1 and CDR2 from the germline V gene are MNHEY and SMNVEV (reference sequence). There are 13 residues in the CDR3. CDR3 amino acids: CASSSGNTGELFF. In DNA form, the CDR3 reads TGTGCCAGCAGTTCAGGGAACACCGGGGAGCTGTTTTTT.

The chain carries TRBV20-1 and TRBJ2-1; weak D call: TRBD2 (5 bases). CDR3 length: 14 residues. CDR1 DFQATT and CDR2 SNEGSKA come from the germline V gene (reference sequence). V was clipped by 2 bases and J by 1 base, with 9 bases between them. The CDR3 DNA reads TGCAGTGCTAGACATTGGAGGTCCTACAATGAGCAGTTCTTC. This encodes CSARHWRSYNEQFF.

The chain joins TRBV29-1 to TRBJ2-2; TRBD1 matches 7 bases. The CDR3 covers 13 residues. The J segment lost 7 bases and the V segment lost 3 bases, leaving 5 bases of the junction unmatched. The germline V gene encodes CDR1 SQVTM and CDR2 ANQGSEA. The CDR3 spells CSVDRGNSGELFF. The CDR3 region has the DNA TGCAGCGTTGACAGGGGGAATAGCGGGGAGCTGTTTTTT.

In this sample, this clonotype turned up once. The chain has TRBV20-1 and TRBJ2-5, with unresolved D. The CDR3 consists of 14 residues. Germline loops: CDR1 DFQATT, CDR2 SNEGSKA (reference sequence). The ends were cut back, 0 bases at V and 2 bases at J, with 10 bases in the middle. CDR3 coding DNA: TGCAGTGCTAGAGATCGGAACGCTCAAGAGACCCAGTACTTC. It encodes CSARDRNAQETQYF.

This chain links TRBV30 with TRBJ2-7, with D possibly TRBD2 on 5 matching bases. The CDR3 spans 12 residues. CDR1 is GTSNPN and CDR2 is SVGIG in the germline V gene (reference sequence). The V end lost 2 bases, the J end lost 6 bases, and 11 bases lay between the germline ends. The CDR3 sequence: CAWSPLGGEQYF. CDR3 DNA sequence: TGTGCCTGGAGTCCCCTAGGAGGCGAGCAGTACTTC.

V usage is TRBV18 and J usage is TRBJ2-7; D possibly corresponds to TRBD2 (5 bases). The CDR3 totals 13 residues. V lost 3 bases and J lost 0, with 6 bases in between. The V gene's germline CDR1 is KGHSH and CDR2 LQKENI. The CDR3, as DNA: TGTGCCAGCTCACCGGGGAGCTCCTACGAGCAGTACGTC. Translation: CASSPGSSYEQYV.

The rearrangement links TRBV29-1 to TRBJ1-1; unclear D gene. Germline lookup yields CDR1 SQVTM and CDR2 ANQGSEA. CDR3 length: 13 amino acids. V lost 6 bases, J lost 1 base, and 12 bases lay in between. CDR3 region: CSVPREGNTEAFF. The CDR3 DNA reads TGCAGCGTACCGAGGGAAGGGAACACTGAAGCTTTCTTT.

This chain joins TRBV29-1 and TRBJ2-7, with D hard to call. Germline V gene data show CDR1 as SQVTM and CDR2 as ANQGSEA. The CDR3 contains 14 residues. Trimming stripped 7 bases from V and 5 bases from J, with 21 bases between. The CDR3 coding sequence is TGCAGCGCCTTCGGGCATAGTTCCCAGGACGAGCAGTACTTC. Amino acid sequence: CSAFGHSSQDEQYF.

This chain connects TRBV29-1 to TRBJ2-1; D gene uncertain. CDR3 length equals 13 residues. Per the germline V gene, CDR1 is SQVTM and CDR2 is ANQGSEA. Trimming took 4 bases from V and 0 from J, leaving 7 bases between them. CDR3 sequence (DNA): TGCAGCGTTGTAGGCTTCTCCTACAATGAGCAGTTCTTC. Protein: CSVVGFSYNEQFF.

The V and J genes are TRBV7-8 and TRBJ1-2; 8 positions match TRBD1. The CDR3 consists of 15 residues. V gave up 7 bases and J gave up 8 bases; unmatched junction bases: 15. The germline V gene encodes CDR1 SGHVS and CDR2 FQNEAQ. For the CDR3, the DNA is TGTGCCAGCACCCCCCGGGACAGGTTACCTTGGGGCTACACCTTC. Protein product: CASTPRDRLPWGYTF.

This chain uses TRBV3-1 with TRBJ2-7; TRBD2 matches 7 bases. Looked up from germline, CDR1 is LGHDT and CDR2 is YNNKEL (reference sequence). J was trimmed by 7 bases and V by 5 bases; bases with no gene match: 11. The CDR3 extends over 14 amino acids. The CDR3 protein is CASSSGLGRKEQYV. CDR3 DNA sequence: TGTGCCAGCAGCAGTGGACTAGGCCGCAAGGAGCAGTACGTC.

In the case of this clonotype: At one of its ends the junction is not consistent with the germline gene, which may arise from a read error. V is TRBV13 and J is TRBJ1-2; D uncertain. Germline V CDR1 and CDR2: PRHDT, FYEKMQ (reference sequence). CDR3 size: 11 residues. The CDR3 loop is CASSSRDTLFF. DNA of the CDR3: TGTGCCAGCAGCTCCCGGGATACTCTCTTCTTC. Together with reference TRBV13 and TRBJ1-2, the CDR3 gives the full variable domain: AAGVIQSPRHLIKEKRETATLKCYPIPRHDTVYWYQQGPGQDPQFLISFYEKMQSDKGSIPDRFSAQQFSDYHSELNMSSLELGDSALYFCASSSRDTLFFGSGTRLTVV.

The CDR3 nucleotides read TGTGCCATCAGTGGGGGCAACTACGAGCAGTACGTC. Protein sequence: CAISGGNYEQYV. V and J are TRBV10-3 and TRBJ2-7; D might be TRBD1 (5 bases). V gave up 4 bases and J gave up 3 bases, with 7 bases separating them. Germline V gives CDR1 ENHRY, CDR2 SYGVKD. The CDR3 length is 12 residues.

This clonotype was picked up one time. The V and J genes are TRBV20-1 and TRBJ2-7; TRBD2 matches 7 bases. V shed 0 bases, J shed 3 bases, and the junction held 8 bases outside the gene matches. The CDR3 consists of 15 residues. CDR1 and CDR2 from the germline V gene are DFQATT and SNEGSKA (reference sequence). The CDR3 nucleotides are TGCAGTGCTAGAGATCTGAGCGGGGCCTTCTACGAGCAGTACGTC. Its protein is CSARDLSGAFYEQYV.

This rearrangement joins TRBV7-9 to TRBJ2-7; D not certain. V was pared by 1 base and J by 3 bases, with 13 bases between. Germline V CDR1 and CDR2: SEHNR, FQNEAQ (reference sequence). The CDR3 has 15 amino acids. In DNA, the CDR3 is TGTGCCAGCAGCTTAGGACACCAACTCCTCTACGAGCAGTACTTC. Translating it yields CASSLGHQLLYEQYF.

V and J are TRBV20-1 and TRBJ1-1; no clear D gene. CDR3 size: 13 residues. V was clipped by 0 bases and J by 6 bases, with 11 bases between them. Germline CDR1 reads DFQATT; CDR2 reads SNEGSKA (reference sequence). The CDR3 DNA sequence: TGCAGTGCTAGAGATACCCTTGTGGCTGAAGCTTTCTTT. This translates into CSARDTLVAEAFF.

This sequence joins TRBV7-2 and TRBJ2-3; D is uncertain. Per germline, CDR1 SGHTA and CDR2 FQGNSA. Trimming removed 4 bases from V and 2 bases from J, with 7 bases in between. The CDR3 runs 13 residues. The CDR3 region has the DNA TGTGCCAGCAGCTCAAGTTACACAGATACGCAGTATTTT. Its translation is CASSSSYTDTQYF.

CDR3 nucleotide sequence: TGTGCCACCGGTGATTTATCGGGACAGGCCTACGAGCAGTACTTC. Translating gives CATGDLSGQAYEQYF. The V call is TRBV15, the J call TRBJ2-7; TRBD1 matches at 8 bases. CDR3 size: 15 residues. CDR1 and CDR2 from the germline V gene are LNHNV and YYDKDF (reference sequence). V was clipped by 8 bases and J by 2 bases; unmatched bases: 11.

This clonotype was counted once. V usage is TRBV15 and J usage is TRBJ1-5; D is perhaps TRBD1 (5 bases). CDR3 length: 17 residues. Germline values: CDR1 LNHNV, CDR2 YYDKDF (reference sequence). Trimming took 0 bases from V and 3 from J, leaving 15 bases between them. This CDR3 reads CATSREGWGVNNQPQHF. The CDR3 DNA reads TGTGCCACCAGCAGAGAGGGCTGGGGGGTCAACAATCAGCCCCAGCATTTT.

The rearrangement joins TRBV3-1 to TRBJ2-3; D may be TRBD2 (5 bases). CDR3 length: 16 amino acids. CDR1 is LGHDT, CDR2 YNNKEL, per germline (reference sequence). V gave up 1 base and J gave up 3 bases, with 14 bases separating them. The CDR3 nucleotides read TGTGCCAGCAGCCAAGGGGCCGCGGCGGGTACAGATACGCAGTATTTT. Amino acids: CASSQGAAAGTDTQYF.

The chain is built from TRBV5-1 and TRBJ2-5; D is uncertain. The CDR3 is made up of 16 amino acids. Germline V gives CDR1 SGHRS, CDR2 YFSETQ. Trimming left V 0 bases short and J 1 base short, with 13 bases between. The CDR3 spells CASSLAGGTGQETQYF. The CDR3 bases are TGCGCCAGCAGCTTGGCCGGCGGCACGGGCCAAGAGACCCAGTACTTC. Full variable domain (remainder filled in from reference TRBV5-1 and TRBJ2-5): KAGVTQTPRYLIKTRGQQVTLSCSPISGHRSVSWYQQTPGQGLQFLFEYFSETQRNKGNFPGRFSGRQFSNSRSEMNVSTLELGDSALYLCASSLAGGTGQETQYFGPGTRLLVL.